This passage covers 32 T cell receptor beta chains from one sample sequenced in a study of shared clonotypes between healthy human individuals. Generated by immunoSEQ multiplex PCR, the TCRdb table keeps only in-frame clones and is missing some. The sample has roughly 2 million clones; roughly 95% are singletons. The sequenced sample was naive CD4+ T cells sorted from blood. Documented subset: CD45RA+ positively selected. Receptor source: a young man in good health.

As to this clone: This specimen includes other DNA sequences encoding the same CDR3. The V call is TRBV28, the J call TRBJ1-2; TRBD1 is a possible D gene (5 bases). Germline values: CDR1 MDHEN, CDR2 SYDVKM. The CDR3 consists of 13 residues. V was shortened by 5 bases and J by 4 bases, with 11 bases between the two germline ends. CDR3 region: CASSLDGGYGYTF. The DNA for the CDR3 is TGTGCCAGCAGTCTAGACGGGGGCTATGGCTACACCTTC.

The genes are TRBV19 and TRBJ1-4; TRBD1 aligns across 9 bases. The CDR3 is 15 amino acids. Germline lookup yields CDR1 LNHDA and CDR2 SQIVND (reference sequence). Losses at the gene ends were 5 bases for V and 8 bases for J; bases not matched to a gene: 9. The CDR3 nucleotides read TGTGCCAGTAGTGCCAGACAGGGGGAAGCCGAAAAACTGTTTTTT. It specifies CASSARQGEAEKLFF.

This chain connects TRBV6-6 to TRBJ2-7; 8 nucleotides match TRBD2. The trim removed 7 bases at V and 5 bases at J, leaving 10 bases unmatched. Germline lookup yields CDR1 MNHNY and CDR2 SVGAGI (reference sequence). This CDR3 is 14 amino acids long. The CDR3 region has the DNA TGTGCCAGCACCGGGGGGGAGGTCTTCAACGAGCAGTACTTC. Translated, it gives CASTGGEVFNEQYF.

The chain couples TRBV5-1 to TRBJ2-2; tentatively, D is TRBD1 or TRBD2 (6 bases each). Germline lookup yields CDR1 SGHRS and CDR2 YFSETQ. V gave up 4 bases and J gave up 0 bases, with 13 bases separating them. CDR3 length equals 16 residues. CDR3 residues: CASSLGGTPNTGELFF. CDR3 nucleotides: TGCGCCAGCAGCCTTGGCGGGACACCGAACACCGGGGAGCTGTTTTTT.

The rearrangement joins TRBV6-6 to TRBJ2-5, with D perhaps TRBD1 (6 bases). The CDR3 sequence is 15 residues long. Trimming pared 3 bases from V and 4 bases from J, leaving 15 bases between. CDR1 is MNHNY, CDR2 SVGAGI, per germline (reference sequence). The CDR3 coding sequence is TGTGCCAGCAGTTATGGGCAGGGGATGCGAGAGACCCAGTACTTC. Amino acids: CASSYGQGMRETQYF.

The genes are TRBV7-2 and TRBJ2-5; D remains ambiguous. The CDR3 consists of 13 residues. Per the germline V gene, CDR1 is SGHTA and CDR2 is FQGNSA. Deletions cut 2 bases from V and 5 bases from J, with 9 bases between. Written as DNA, the CDR3 is TGTGCCAGCAGCTTAACACGAGCGGAGACCCAGTACTTC. Amino acid sequence: CASSLTRAETQYF.

The V call is TRBV5-4, the J call TRBJ2-5; 7 bases are shared with TRBD1. Germline trimming cut 0 bases from V and 3 bases from J; bases unmatched to any gene: 5. The CDR3 sequence is 15 residues long. Germline CDR1 is SGHNT and CDR2 is YYREEE (reference sequence). The CDR3 sequence is CASSLGGQREETQYF. CDR3 bases: TGTGCCAGCAGCTTGGGGGGACAGAGGGAAGAGACCCAGTACTTC.

This clone was detected once. This rearrangement joins TRBV6-1 to TRBJ2-7; D uncertain. The CDR3 covers 17 residues. Trimming cost V 2 bases and J 3 bases, with 20 bases left between them. Per the germline V gene, CDR1 is MNHNS and CDR2 is SASEGT. The CDR3 protein is CASSESAIQIVGYEQYF. As DNA, the CDR3 is TGTGCCAGCAGTGAATCGGCGATACAAATCGTAGGCTACGAGCAGTACTTC.

The chain employs TRBV5-1 and TRBJ2-7, with D unresolved. Germline V gene data show CDR1 as SGHRS and CDR2 as YFSETQ. V was shortened by 7 bases and J by 2 bases, with 16 bases between the two germline ends. There are 14 residues in the CDR3. The CDR3 loop reads CASGSGALPYEQYF. For the CDR3, the DNA is TGCGCCAGCGGATCCGGAGCCCTGCCCTACGAGCAGTACTTC.

As regards this clone: Other DNA sequences of this sample code for an identical CDR3. The chain carries TRBV29-1 and TRBJ2-7; 7 bases are a match to TRBD1. Germline CDR1 SQVTM, CDR2 ANQGSEA. Trimming at V came to 6 bases and at J to 1 base, leaving 6 bases not matched to a gene. The CDR3 is 13 residues long. The CDR3 spells CSVRQGGSYEQYF. The CDR3 DNA is TGCAGCGTGAGACAGGGCGGATCCTACGAGCAGTACTTC.

This chain joins TRBV15 and TRBJ1-4; unclear D gene. The CDR3 runs 15 residues. Trimming pared 3 bases from V and 7 bases from J, leaving 15 bases between. Germline CDR1 and CDR2: LNHNV and YYDKDF (reference sequence). CDR3 residues: CATSREAPGIEKLFF. The CDR3 DNA follows: TGTGCCACCAGCAGGGAGGCTCCTGGAATTGAAAAACTGTTTTTT.

This chain uses TRBV18 with TRBJ1-2; tentatively, D is TRBD1 (5 bases). Trimming cost V 5 bases and J 4 bases, with 11 bases left between them. The germline gives CDR1 KGHSH, CDR2 LQKENI. The CDR3 sequence is 13 residues long. CDR3 residues: CASSVDSPYGYTF. CDR3 coding DNA: TGTGCCAGCTCAGTTGACAGTCCCTATGGCTACACCTTC.

In regard to this clone: The same CDR3 also results from other DNA sequences found in this sample. The chain employs TRBV5-1 and TRBJ2-7; D is tentatively TRBD1 or TRBD2 (6 bases each). This CDR3 spans 12 amino acids. V lost 2 bases and J lost 6, with 9 bases in between. CDR1 and CDR2 (germline): SGHRS, YFSETQ. The chain's CDR3 is CASSFGGPEQYF. CDR3 nucleotide sequence: TGCGCCAGCAGCTTTGGGGGGCCCGAGCAGTACTTC.

The V and J genes are TRBV6-5 and TRBJ1-2; the D gene is possibly TRBD1 (6 bases). Germline V gene sequence: CDR1 MNHEY, CDR2 SVGAGI. The CDR3 runs to 13 residues. Trimming removed 6 bases at V and 3 bases at J, with 11 bases between. The CDR3 DNA reads as TGTGCCAGCAGAACAGGGTCACACTATGGCTACACCTTC. Its translation is CASRTGSHYGYTF.

The chain uses TRBV5-1 and TRBJ1-1, with TRBD1 identical over 7 bases. Trimming removed 0 bases from V and 8 bases from J; junction bases left unmatched: 7. Germline lookup yields CDR1 SGHRS and CDR2 YFSETQ. CDR3 length: 14 residues. DNA for the CDR3: TGCGCCAGCAGCTTGGAAGGGGGCTTAAGGGAAGCTTTCTTT. Translating gives CASSLEGGLREAFF.

J is TRBJ2-1 and V is TRBV5-1; a possible D gene is TRBD1 (6 bases). V gave up 5 bases and J gave up 10 bases, with 16 bases separating them. Germline V lookup: CDR1 SGHRS, CDR2 YFSETQ. The CDR3 is 13 amino acids. CDR3 amino acids: CASSTALQGEQFF. CDR3 bases: TGCGCCAGCAGTACAGCTTTACAGGGAGAGCAGTTCTTC.

Only one count was recorded for this clone. V gene TRBV19 combines with J gene TRBJ1-4; D not certain. V shed 11 bases and J shed 0 bases, with 10 bases lying between them. The CDR3 is made up of 13 amino acids. Germline V lookup: CDR1 LNHDA, CDR2 SQIVND (reference sequence). CDR3 sequence reads: CAVRRATNEKLFF. Written as DNA, the CDR3 is TGTGCCGTTCGACGGGCAACTAATGAAAAACTGTTTTTT.

J is TRBJ2-1 and V is TRBV6-6; no reliable D call. The CDR3 is 14 amino acids. Germline V gene data show CDR1 as MNHNY and CDR2 as SVGAGI (reference sequence). V dropped 7 bases and J dropped 0 bases, with 10 bases sitting between them. The CDR3 loop reads CASINPGSYNEQFF. The CDR3 DNA reads TGTGCCAGCATTAACCCCGGCTCCTACAATGAGCAGTTCTTC.

Comments on this clone: Other nucleotide sequences in the sample specify the same CDR3. The gene calls are TRBV30 and TRBJ1-2; D may be TRBD1 (6 bases). The germline V and J ends were trimmed by 3 bases and 4 bases, with 12 bases remaining between them. The CDR3 runs to 13 residues. Looked up from germline, CDR1 is GTSNPN and CDR2 is SVGIG (reference sequence). The chain's CDR3 is CAWSLGGSYGYTF. The CDR3 coding sequence is TGTGCCTGGAGCCTAGGGGGAAGCTATGGCTACACCTTC.

The V call is TRBV9, the J call TRBJ2-1; 8 bases are shared with TRBD2. Germline CDR1 is SGDLS and CDR2 is YYNGEE. Unmatched junction bases numbered 8, after V lost 0 bases and J lost 0 bases. The CDR3 sequence is 18 residues long. The CDR3 loop is CASSVAGGVESSYNEQFF. CDR3 nucleotide sequence: TGTGCCAGCAGCGTAGCGGGAGGGGTAGAAAGCTCCTACAATGAGCAGTTCTTC.

CDR3 nucleotide sequence: TGTGCCAGCAGTGAACTGGGGAGAGACGGGGAGCTGTTTTTT. This gives the protein CASSELGRDGELFF. V usage is TRBV6-1 and J usage is TRBJ2-2; D is perhaps TRBD2 (5 bases). The V gene's germline CDR1 is MNHNS and CDR2 SASEGT. The germline V and J ends were trimmed by 2 bases and 7 bases, with 11 bases remaining between them. This CDR3 has 14 amino acids.

This chain links TRBV14 with TRBJ2-7, with unresolved D. The CDR3 loop spans 11 amino acids. CDR1 is SGHDN, CDR2 FVKESK, per germline. V was trimmed by 8 bases and J by 3 bases, leaving 8 bases between them. CDR3 in amino acids: CASGTDYEQYF. The CDR3, as DNA: TGTGCCAGCGGAACAGACTACGAGCAGTACTTC.

The J gene is TRBJ2-7, the V gene TRBV28; the D gene could be TRBD1 or TRBD2 (6 bases each). The CDR3 spans 13 residues. Germline CDR1 reads MDHEN; CDR2 reads SYDVKM. Trimming left V 5 bases short and J 3 bases short, with 11 bases between. The CDR3 sequence is CASSRGAVYEQYF. DNA of the CDR3: TGTGCCAGCAGTAGGGGGGCGGTCTACGAGCAGTACTTC.

The chain employs TRBV6-1 and TRBJ2-1; 8 bases map to TRBD1. Germline V gene data show CDR1 as MNHNS and CDR2 as SASEGT. The CDR3 has 14 amino acids. Trimming cost V 7 bases and J 7 bases; bases outside gene matches: 9. The CDR3 loop is CASNEKNRGNEQFF. CDR3 nucleotide sequence: TGTGCCAGCAACGAAAAAAACAGGGGGAATGAGCAGTTCTTC.

The chain uses TRBV5-1 and TRBJ2-1; 9 bases are a match to TRBD1. J gave up 6 bases and V 2 bases, and 9 bases lay outside the gene matches. From germline, CDR1 is SGHRS and CDR2 YFSETQ. The CDR3 has 16 residues. The CDR3 DNA sequence: TGCGCCAGCAGCTTCTCCGGGACAGGGAACCTCAATGAGCAGTTCTTC. Protein sequence: CASSFSGTGNLNEQFF.

V usage is TRBV27 and J usage is TRBJ2-2; D uncertain. The CDR3 covers 13 residues. Germline CDR1 is MNHEY and CDR2 is SMNVEV (reference sequence). The germline V and J ends were trimmed by 7 bases and 4 bases, with 10 bases remaining between them. The CDR3 region is CASTPGGTGELFF. CDR3 nucleotides: TGTGCCAGCACCCCGGGTGGCACCGGGGAGCTGTTTTTT.

The chain carries TRBV10-3 and TRBJ2-2, with TRBD1 matching over 7 bases. Unmatched junction bases numbered 6, after V lost 8 bases and J lost 0 bases. The CDR3 is 15 amino acids. Per the germline V gene, CDR1 is ENHRY and CDR2 is SYGVKD. CDR3 DNA: TGTGCCATCGGCAGGGGGAACGCGAACACCGGGGAGCTGTTTTTT. It codes for CAIGRGNANTGELFF.

V and J are TRBV5-1 and TRBJ2-7, with TRBD2 matching over 7 bases. The CDR3 runs to 15 residues. CDR1 SGHRS and CDR2 YFSETQ come from the germline V gene. The trim removed 3 bases at V and 7 bases at J, leaving 13 bases unmatched. The CDR3 loop is CASSSPGLAAREQYF. CDR3 coding DNA: TGCGCCAGCAGCTCCCCCGGGCTAGCGGCGAGAGAGCAGTACTTC.

The rearrangement links TRBV4-1 to TRBJ2-3, with no clear D. This CDR3 is 16 amino acids long. From germline, CDR1 is MGHRA and CDR2 YSYEKL. Between the trimmed V and J ends, which lost 1 base and 2 bases, there was a span of 13 bases. CDR3 coding DNA: TGCGCCAGCAGCCAAGGGGTAGCCCCACCCACAGATACGCAGTATTTT. Amino acids: CASSQGVAPPTDTQYF.

The V gene is TRBV19, the J gene TRBJ2-4, with 7 bases identical to TRBD1. The CDR3 runs 13 residues. V gave up 5 bases and J gave up 7 bases; unmatched junction bases: 5. Germline CDR1 and CDR2: LNHDA and SQIVND (reference sequence). The CDR3 loop is CASSEGAVNIQYF. The CDR3, as DNA: TGTGCCAGTAGTGAGGGGGCGGTGAACATTCAGTACTTC.

The CDR3 sequence: CASSGRLTNTGELFF. The DNA for the CDR3 is TGCGCCAGCAGTGGGCGGCTGACGAACACCGGGGAGCTGTTTTTT. J is TRBJ2-2 and V is TRBV5-1; D is undetermined. Germline lookup yields CDR1 SGHRS and CDR2 YFSETQ. V lost 5 bases and J lost 0, with 11 bases in between. The length of the CDR3 is 15 residues.

The chain couples TRBV9 to TRBJ1-2, with 7 bases aligning to TRBD1. Germline trimming cut 4 bases from V and 1 base from J; bases unmatched to any gene: 10. The CDR3 has 16 amino acids. Per germline, CDR1 SGDLS and CDR2 YYNGEE. CDR3 amino acids: CASSIETGKGNYGYTF. The DNA for the CDR3 is TGTGCCAGCAGCATAGAGACAGGGAAGGGTAACTATGGCTACACCTTC.